This T cell receptor (beta chain) was observed in a study of long-term antiretroviral therapy in people with HIV. Overall study findings and caveats: ART-treated samples gained diversity yet remained below transplant donor controls.

Investigators performed immunoSEQ version v3.0 at survey level. Sequencing of each sample targeted roughly 35,000-55,000 T-cell genomes. Using immunoSEQ multiplex PCR, the repertoire was profiled, and TCRdb retains in-frame clones only, with some absent. Of about 22,000 clones listed, roughly 88% were seen once; the top ten hold 6.4%. CDR1 and CDR2 (germline): LNHDA, SQIVND (reference sequence). Trimming shortened V by 4 bases and J by 8 bases, and 23 bases separated the two germline ends. CDR3 length: 16 residues. With respect to this clone: What it binds is unknown.

Every specimen held between about 0.85-10 million cryopreserved PBMC. These were thawed and washed before DNA extraction. Material: unsorted PBMCs, obtained 0.6 years after starting antiretroviral therapy. The clonotype comes from a man between 60 and 75 years old with HIV. This chain connects TRBV19 to TRBJ1-2; perhaps TRBD1 as D (6 bases). The CDR3 DNA is TGTGCCAGTAGTAAAGGCGCAGGGGACCGGGTAATCGGCTACACCTTC. It codes for CASSKGAGDRVIGYTF.